The 22 T cell receptor beta chains below were found in one sample sequenced in a study of control samples from healthy donors and cancer patients. TCRdb keeps only in-frame clones here, not all; method: immunoSEQ multiplex PCR. The table lists around 85,000 clones, around 94% of them singletons, with approximately 4.8% in the top ten. Sequencing was performed on blood. The receptors were sampled from a woman aged 18-29 years in good health.

This clone was counted once. This chain links TRBV3-1 (or the pseudogene TRBV3-2) with TRBJ2-7; TRBD2 might be the D (5 bases). Trimming took 1 base from V and 3 from J, leaving 22 bases between them. Germline CDR1 LGHDT, CDR2 YNNKEL (reference sequence). The CDR3 spans 18 residues. This CDR3 is CASSQGTPGAAPIYEQYF. CDR3 DNA sequence: TGTGCCAGCAGCCAAGGGACTCCCGGAGCGGCCCCAATCTACGAGCAGTACTTC.

V gene TRBV28 combines with J gene TRBJ1-1; no firm D call. Germline V gene lookup returns CDR1 MDHEN and CDR2 SYDVKM. The CDR3 consists of 15 residues. V was trimmed by 7 bases and J by 1 base, leaving 16 bases between them. In DNA form, the CDR3 reads TGTGCCAGCAATTCCCCCGACGGAGGGAACACTGAAGCTTTCTTT. The encoded protein is CASNSPDGGNTEAFF.

This chain links TRBV5-1 with TRBJ1-4; D gene uncertain. The germline V gene has CDR1 SGHRS and CDR2 YFSETQ. The CDR3 runs 16 residues. V was trimmed by 7 bases and J by 0 bases, leaving 16 bases between them. The CDR3 is CASSPRYSATNEKLFF. CDR3 nucleotide sequence: TGCGCCAGCTCACCTCGTTACTCTGCAACTAATGAAAAACTGTTTTTT.

Only one count was recorded for this clone. The J gene is TRBJ2-5, the V gene TRBV5-4, with no clear D. Trimming removed 1 base at V and 4 bases at J, with 8 bases between. CDR3 length: 13 amino acids. Germline loops: CDR1 SGHNT, CDR2 YYREEE (reference sequence). The CDR3 reads CASSLRQLETQYF. As DNA, the CDR3 is TGTGCCAGCAGCTTGCGGCAGTTAGAGACCCAGTACTTC.

This clone appeared a single time. The chain joins TRBV18 to TRBJ2-7, with 8 bases fitting TRBD1. The J segment lost 4 bases and the V segment lost 6 bases, leaving 8 bases of the junction unmatched. The length of the CDR3 is 14 residues. Per the germline V gene, CDR1 is KGHSH and CDR2 is LQKENI. CDR3 protein: CASSPDRGSYEQYF. The CDR3 DNA follows: TGTGCCAGCTCCCCAGACAGGGGCTCGTACGAGCAGTACTTC.

This chain uses TRBV2 with TRBJ2-1; 7 positions agree with TRBD2. The CDR3 is 15 amino acids. J gave up 1 base and V 6 bases, and 6 bases lay outside the gene matches. Germline V gene sequence: CDR1 SNHLY, CDR2 FYNNEI. The CDR3 sequence: CASSASGSSYNEQFF. The CDR3 DNA reads TGTGCCAGCAGCGCTAGCGGTAGTTCCTACAATGAGCAGTTCTTC.

V is TRBV28 and J is TRBJ1-6; perhaps TRBD1 as D (5 bases). The CDR3 has 13 residues. Trimming shortened V by 5 bases and J by 9 bases, and 11 bases separated the two germline ends. Germline lookup yields CDR1 MDHEN and CDR2 SYDVKM. CDR3 protein: CASSVGVPSPLHF. In nucleotides, the CDR3 is TGTGCCAGCAGTGTAGGGGTTCCTTCACCCCTCCACTTT.

This chain connects TRBV19 to TRBJ2-7; TRBD1 might be the D (6 bases). Germline V gene data show CDR1 as LNHDA and CDR2 as SQIVND (reference sequence). The V end lost 11 bases, the J end lost 0 bases, and 14 bases lay between the germline ends. The CDR3 totals 13 residues. The CDR3 here is CAAQDRSSYEQYF. The CDR3 bases are TGTGCCGCCCAAGACAGGAGCTCCTACGAGCAGTACTTC.

The chain has TRBV6-5 and TRBJ2-7; either TRBD1 or TRBD2 may fit D (7 bases each). Germline values: CDR1 MNHEY, CDR2 SVGAGI. This CDR3 has 13 amino acids. The ends were cut back, 10 bases at V and 6 bases at J, with 19 bases in the middle. CDR3 region: CAIGGQGVFEQYF. In DNA, the CDR3 is TGTGCCATCGGGGGGCAGGGGGTATTCGAGCAGTACTTC.

The V gene is TRBV6-5, the J gene TRBJ1-1, with D perhaps TRBD1 (5 bases). The CDR3 sequence is 13 residues long. Trimming shortened V by 9 bases and J by 6 bases, and 17 bases separated the two germline ends. Per the germline V gene, CDR1 is MNHEY and CDR2 is SVGAGI. CDR3 residues: CASSDGGFAEAFF. The CDR3, as DNA: TGTGCCAGTTCGGACGGGGGATTTGCTGAAGCTTTCTTT.

The V call is TRBV29-1, the J call TRBJ2-2; D may be TRBD2 (6 bases). This CDR3 has 15 amino acids. V was clipped by 0 bases and J by 1 base, with 9 bases between them. CDR1 is SQVTM, CDR2 ANQGSEA, per germline. For the CDR3, the DNA is TGCAGCGTTGAAGATGACGGGGGGAACACCGGGGAGCTGTTTTTT. It codes for CSVEDDGGNTGELFF.

This clone has a single count. This chain uses TRBV27 with TRBJ1-3; a possible D gene is TRBD1 (5 bases). Trimming took 5 bases from V and 3 from J, leaving 11 bases between them. The CDR3 contains 14 residues. Germline V gene sequence: CDR1 MNHEY, CDR2 SMNVEV (reference sequence). The CDR3 reads CASSKGVLGNTIYF. CDR3 nucleotides: TGTGCCAGCAGTAAAGGGGTTCTTGGAAACACCATATATTTT.

The rearrangement uses TRBV28 and TRBJ1-2; D unclear. From germline, CDR1 is MDHEN and CDR2 SYDVKM. The CDR3 runs to 13 residues. Trimming removed 2 bases at V and 3 bases at J, with 7 bases between. The CDR3 reads CASSLRTYYGYTF. CDR3 coding DNA: TGTGCCAGCAGTTTACGGACTTACTATGGCTACACCTTC.

This clone was detected only a few times. The chain links TRBV5-4 to TRBJ1-5; D unresolved. The CDR3 loop spans 13 amino acids. CDR1 is SGHNT, CDR2 YYREEE, per germline (reference sequence). V was pared by 4 bases and J by 5 bases, with 10 bases between. CDR3 sequence reads: CASSEGPDQPQHF. CDR3 nucleotide sequence: TGTGCCAGCAGCGAAGGACCGGATCAGCCCCAGCATTTT.

The genes are TRBV10-1 and TRBJ2-7; TRBD2 matches 8 bases. The germline V gene encodes CDR1 WNHNN and CDR2 SYGVQD (reference sequence). The V gene end was trimmed by 6 bases and the J gene end by 6 bases; junction bases not matched to a gene: 25. The CDR3 has 19 residues. The CDR3, as DNA: TGCGCCAGCAGCGAGAAAGAGGAGCCTAGCGGGTGGATAGGGCTCGAGCAGTACTTC. This encodes CASSEKEEPSGWIGLEQYF.

The chain couples TRBV9 to TRBJ2-3; 7 positions agree with TRBD1. V was clipped by 4 bases and J by 0 bases; unmatched bases: 11. Germline loops: CDR1 SGDLS, CDR2 YYNGEE. The length of the CDR3 is 17 residues. The CDR3 sequence: CASSFTGVGSSTDTQYF. As DNA, the CDR3 is TGTGCCAGCAGCTTTACAGGGGTTGGTTCTAGCACAGATACGCAGTATTTT.

This clone was picked up a small number of times. The genes are TRBV4-2 and TRBJ2-7; a possible D gene is TRBD2 (5 bases). CDR1 is LGHNA, CDR2 YNFKEQ, per germline. The V end lost 0 bases, the J end lost 3 bases, and 15 bases lay between the germline ends. The CDR3 has 16 residues. CDR3 nucleotides: TGTGCCAGCAGCCAAGAACATCGCGGGTCTCTCTACGAGCAGTACTTC. Its translation: CASSQEHRGSLYEQYF.

V and J are TRBV6-5 and TRBJ2-1, with TRBD1 matching over 8 bases. The CDR3 runs to 13 residues. Germline values: CDR1 MNHEY, CDR2 SVGAGI. The V and J ends lost 4 bases and 12 bases, in that order; junction bases with no gene match: 8. DNA of the CDR3: TGTGCCAGCAGTTCCGGGACAGGCTCGGGGCAGTTCTTC. This gives the protein CASSSGTGSGQFF.

The chain employs TRBV5-6 and TRBJ1-1; D unresolved. V lost 1 base, J lost 4 bases, and 11 bases lay in between. The germline V gene has CDR1 SGHDT and CDR2 YYEEEE. This CDR3 spans 14 amino acids. CDR3 in DNA: TGTGCCAGCAGCTTGAAGTGGGGTGGCACTGAAGCTTTCTTT. Translating gives CASSLKWGGTEAFF.

This chain links TRBV18 with TRBJ2-1; D call uncertain. V was shortened by 1 base and J by 4 bases, with 14 bases between the two germline ends. The CDR3 spans 16 residues. Germline loops: CDR1 KGHSH, CDR2 LQKENI. CDR3 coding DNA: TGTGCCAGCTCACCACTACTGCCTTTGGGGTACAATGAGCAGTTCTTC. Protein: CASSPLLPLGYNEQFF.

The chain has TRBV12-5 and TRBJ2-7, with TRBD1 matching over 9 bases. The CDR3 has 17 amino acids. Germline trimming cut 3 bases from V and 2 bases from J; bases unmatched to any gene: 11. CDR1 and CDR2 from the germline V gene are LGHNT and FRNRAP. This CDR3 is CASGFRDRASTPYEQYF. The DNA of the CDR3 is TGTGCTAGTGGTTTTCGGGACAGGGCATCAACCCCCTACGAGCAGTACTTC. The whole variable domain, filled in from reference TRBV12-5 and TRBJ2-7, reads DARVTQTPRHKVTEMGQEVTMRCQPILGHNTVFWYRQTMMQGLELLAYFRNRAPLDDSGMPKDRFSAEMPDATLATLKIQPSEPRDSAVYFCASGFRDRASTPYEQYFGPGTRLTVT.

The rearrangement joins TRBV7-9 to TRBJ2-7; D is unresolved. The CDR3 spans 18 residues. CDR1 and CDR2 (germline): SEHNR, FQNEAQ (reference sequence). Trimming removed 0 bases at V and 0 bases at J, with 18 bases between. In DNA form, the CDR3 reads TGTGCCAGCAGCTTAGCTCGGTTAGCCGACCTACCCTCCTACGAGCAGTACTTC. Translation: CASSLARLADLPSYEQYF. The whole variable domain, filled in from reference TRBV7-9 and TRBJ2-7, reads DTGVSQNPRHKITKRGQNVTFRCDPISEHNRLYWYRQTLGQGPEFLTYFQNEAQLEKSRLLSDRFSAERPKGSFSTLEIQRTEQGDSAMYLCASSLARLADLPSYEQYFGPGTRLTVT.